These T cell receptor beta chains were read from a single sample in a study of Ad26.COV2.S vaccination and SARS-CoV-2 variants. Repertoires were generated with immunoSEQ multiplex PCR, while TCRdb's copy carries only in-frame clones and drops some. The repertoire has 300,000 to 350,000 clones, around four fifths of them found once; the top ten carry about 2.1%. The input for sequencing was peripheral blood, taken in a trial of Ad26.COV2.S vaccine versus placebo. These receptors were collected from a person aged 18-65 years who received the Ad26.COV2.S COVID-19 vaccine or a placebo. Each CDR3 is given with its conserved first and last residue. The order of the fields is CDR3 DNA, CDR3 protein, V gene, D gene, clone size, CDR3 length, J gene. D genes are given only for firm matches. Only part of the rows carry a size: once, few, many, or a class if the clone is expanded.

TGTGCCAGCAGTGGGCACCAATCCCGCGAGCAGTACTTC	CASSGHQSREQYF	TRBV6-6	NA	once	13	TRBJ2-7
TGTGCCAGCAGCGTAGGGTCAGGGTCGGCCTACGAGCAGTACTTC	CASSVGSGSAYEQYF	TRBV9	NA	NA	15	TRBJ2-7
TGTGCCAGCAGCCAGGACAGGAACACTGAAGCTTTCTTT	CASSQDRNTEAFF	TRBV7-8	NA	NA	13	TRBJ1-1
TGTGCCAGCAGCCTCGGACAGAGCTCCTACAATGAGCAGTTCTTC	CASSLGQSSYNEQFF	TRBV9	NA	NA	15	TRBJ2-1
TGTGCCAGCAGCCAGACAGGGTGGGAAAAACTGTTTTTT	CASSQTGWEKLFF	TRBV3-1/TRBV3-2	TRBD1	NA	13	TRBJ1-4
TGTGCCAGCAGCTTAGGCGGGGATGGTGAGACCCAGTACTTC	CASSLGGDGETQYF	TRBV11-3	NA	NA	14	TRBJ2-5
TGTGCCAGCAGCTTGGCCGCCAGGGCCAACTATGGCTACACCTTC	CASSLAARANYGYTF	TRBV5-4	NA	once	15	TRBJ1-2
TGTGCCAGCAGCCAGACGACAGGGTCTAAAGAGACCCAGTACTTC	CASSQTTGSKETQYF	TRBV3-1/TRBV3-2	TRBD1	NA	15	TRBJ2-5
TGCGCCAGCAGTGAGGGGGGCTGGACAGGGAGTCAGCCCCAGCATTTT	CASSEGGWTGSQPQHF	TRBV4-1	TRBD1	NA	16	TRBJ1-5
TGCACCAGCAGCCAAAAAGGACAGGGTACGAGAGAGACCCAGTACTTC	CTSSQKGQGTRETQYF	TRBV1	NA	once	16	TRBJ2-5
TGTGCCAGTAGTCGGCTAGCGGGGTTCAACGAGCAGTACTTC	CASSRLAGFNEQYF	TRBV19	TRBD2	NA	14	TRBJ2-7
TGTGCCAGCAGCTTGGATGGCGGGGAGCTGTTTTTT	CASSLDGGELFF	TRBV5-4	NA	NA	12	TRBJ2-2
TGCGCCAGCAGCTTGGCCGTCCAGGGGAGCTATGGCTACACCTTC	CASSLAVQGSYGYTF	TRBV5-1	NA	NA	15	TRBJ1-2
TGTGCCAGCAGCTCGACAGGGGTCCTCTCCTACGAGCAGTACTTC	CASSSTGVLSYEQYF	TRBV5-5	TRBD1	NA	15	TRBJ2-7
TGTGCCAGCAGCGCGATGGGGGGAGAGGGATCCGGGGAGCTGTTTTTT	CASSAMGGEGSGELFF	TRBV7-6	NA	few	16	TRBJ2-2
TGTGCCAGCAGCTTACGGGAGGCTAATGAAAAACTGTTTTTT	CASSLREANEKLFF	TRBV7-8	NA	NA	14	TRBJ1-4
TGTGCCAGCAGCGTAGCGGACAGGGGGTTCGGTGAGCAGTTCTTC	CASSVADRGFGEQFF	TRBV9	TRBD1	NA	15	TRBJ2-1
TGTGCCAGCTCACCACCGGACGGAATGGCGACCTGGGGTGGCTACACCTTC	CASSPPDGMATWGGYTF	TRBV18	NA	NA	17	TRBJ1-2
TGTGCCAGCTCACCCGGACTCCAGGGACACTATGGCTACACCTTC	CASSPGLQGHYGYTF	TRBV18	NA	NA	15	TRBJ1-2
TGTGCCAGCAGCCGACACCCTAGGGGCAAATTACAAGATACGCAGTATTTT	CASSRHPRGKLQDTQYF	TRBV7-9	NA	NA	17	TRBJ2-3
TGTGCCAGCAGCTTGTCCCTTGGCAAGAACACTGAAGCTTTCTTT	CASSLSLGKNTEAFF	TRBV5-4	NA	many	15	TRBJ1-1
TGTGCCAGCAGCCAAGGGGGACAGGTACTACCCTACGAGCAGTACTTC	CASSQGGQVLPYEQYF	TRBV4-2	TRBD1	few	16	TRBJ2-7
TGTGCCAGCAGTTTCGGATGGCAGAACACTGAAGCTTTCTTT	CASSFGWQNTEAFF	TRBV28	NA	NA	14	TRBJ1-1
TGTGCCAGCAGTCGGACTATCGGCGCAGATACGCAGTATTTT	CASSRTIGADTQYF	TRBV4-2	NA	NA	14	TRBJ2-3
TGCGCCAGCAGCTTAGGGGCGGCCAGTTCTTCCGGAAACACCATATATTTT	CASSLGAASSSGNTIYF	TRBV5-1	NA	NA	17	TRBJ1-3
TGCGCCAGCAGCTCCCAGTGGGGCGGCAAAAACATTCAGTACTTC	CASSSQWGGKNIQYF	TRBV4-1	NA	NA	15	TRBJ2-4
TGTGCCAGCAGTCGGGAATGGGGGACTGAAGCTTTCTTT	CASSREWGTEAFF	TRBV6-4	NA	once	13	TRBJ1-1
TGTGCCAGCAGGAAGGGACAGGGCCTAAATCAGCCCCAGCATTTT	CASRKGQGLNQPQHF	TRBV6-5	TRBD1	NA	15	TRBJ1-5
TGTGCCAGCAGCCCCCAGGTCTCTGGAAACACCATATATTTT	CASSPQVSGNTIYF	TRBV9	NA	NA	14	TRBJ1-3
TGTGCCAGCAAAGAGAGCTCCTACAATGAGCAGTTCTTC	CASKESSYNEQFF	TRBV12-3/TRBV12-4	NA	NA	13	TRBJ2-1
TGTGCCAGCAGCTTACCCCCTAGCGGGGGTTACTCCTACAATGAGCAGTTCTTC	CASSLPPSGGYSYNEQFF	TRBV11-3	TRBD2	NA	18	TRBJ2-1
TGTGCCAGCAGCTTCGGACAGGGGGCGAGGGAGACCCAGTACTTC	CASSFGQGARETQYF	TRBV7-9	TRBD1	NA	15	TRBJ2-5
TGTGCCAGCAGCTCTGTAAACAATGAGCAGTTCTTC	CASSSVNNEQFF	TRBV5-4	NA	few	12	TRBJ2-1
TGTGCCAGCTCATCGGACAGGACCCAAGAGACCCAGTACTTC	CASSSDRTQETQYF	TRBV18	TRBD1	NA	14	TRBJ2-5
TGCGCCAGCACGCCCAATGGGACACCCGACACCGGGGAGCTGTTTTTT	CASTPNGTPDTGELFF	TRBV5-1	NA	NA	16	TRBJ2-2
TGTGCCAGCAGCTTAGACTGGCAGGGTTACCACGAGCAGTACTTC	CASSLDWQGYHEQYF	TRBV7-6	NA	NA	15	TRBJ2-7
TGTGCCAGCAGCCCGGACTACAGTGGGGCTGAAGCTTTCTTT	CASSPDYSGAEAFF	TRBV7-3	NA	NA	14	TRBJ1-1
TGTGCCAGCAGCTTTTCCGGGAGCGCGAACACCGGGGAGCTGTTTTTT	CASSFSGSANTGELFF	TRBV5-4	NA	few	16	TRBJ2-2
TGTGCCACCAGCAGAGAGACGAGGGGCCAAGAGACCCAGTACTTC	CATSRETRGQETQYF	TRBV15	NA	NA	15	TRBJ2-5
TGTGCCAGCAGTTTGGGGAACTATGGCTACACCTTC	CASSLGNYGYTF	TRBV28	NA	NA	12	TRBJ1-2
TGTGCCACCTCACGGGGCTTCTACGAGCAGTACTTC	CATSRGFYEQYF	TRBV11-3	NA	NA	12	TRBJ2-7
TGTGCCAGCAGTTCAAGGAGGGGGGGGCCAGGAGAAAAACTGTTTTTT	CASSSRRGGPGEKLFF	TRBV27	NA	NA	16	TRBJ1-4
TGTGCCAGCAGTTTAGGGACTAGCGGGGGGGCTTCAGAGACCCAGTACTTC	CASSLGTSGGASETQYF	TRBV28	TRBD2	NA	17	TRBJ2-5
TGCGCCAGCAGCCTCTCAAGGACACCATCAACGGGTTCACCCCTCCACTTT	CASSLSRTPSTGSPLHF	TRBV4-1	NA	NA	17	TRBJ1-6
TGTGCCAGCAGCTTAGCGGGGGGCTACACCGGGGAGCTGTTTTTT	CASSLAGGYTGELFF	TRBV11-2	NA	once	15	TRBJ2-2
TGTGCCAGCAGCTTACCGGCCCAAGAGACCCAGTACTTC	CASSLPAQETQYF	TRBV11-1	NA	NA	13	TRBJ2-5
TGTGCCAGTAGTCTCGACGGGACAAACGAGCAGTACTTC	CASSLDGTNEQYF	TRBV19	NA	NA	13	TRBJ2-7
TGCGCCAGCAGCCCCGGGACCGCAAGCGGCTACACCTTC	CASSPGTASGYTF	TRBV5-1	NA	NA	13	TRBJ1-2
TGTGCCAGCAGCTTAGCACGTCATGGGGGAGGGGACGAAGAGACCCAGTACTTC	CASSLARHGGGDEETQYF	TRBV7-7	TRBD2	once	18	TRBJ2-5
TGTGCCAGTTCAAAGGGGAAGAATGAGCAGTTCTTC	CASSKGKNEQFF	TRBV19	NA	NA	12	TRBJ2-1
TGTGCCAGCAGTTACCAGGGGATTACTGAAGCTTTCTTT	CASSYQGITEAFF	TRBV7-8	NA	NA	13	TRBJ1-1
TGTGCCAGCAGCTCACAGGGTCGGGGCTACGAGCAGTACTTC	CASSSQGRGYEQYF	TRBV11-2	NA	NA	14	TRBJ2-7
TGTGCCAGCAGTCTACAACAGGGGGGCACTGAAGCTTTCTTT	CASSLQQGGTEAFF	TRBV3-1/TRBV3-2	TRBD1	NA	14	TRBJ1-1
TGTGCCAGTAGTAGATCTAGCGGGGCAAGCACAGATACGCAGTATTTT	CASSRSSGASTDTQYF	TRBV19	TRBD2	NA	16	TRBJ2-3
TGTGCCAGCAGCCCGGGGGGCGCGCAGTACAACAATGAGCAGTTCTTC	CASSPGGAQYNNEQFF	TRBV9	NA	NA	16	TRBJ2-1
TGTGCCAGCAGCTTGCAGGGGGCGCTTGGTGGCTACACCTTC	CASSLQGALGGYTF	TRBV5-4	TRBD1	NA	14	TRBJ1-2
TGTGCCAGCAGCTTCGCGACGGGGAACACTGAAGCTTTCTTT	CASSFATGNTEAFF	TRBV7-2	NA	once	14	TRBJ1-1
TGTGCCAGCTCACGGGACAAGAACACTGAAGCTTTCTTT	CASSRDKNTEAFF	TRBV18	NA	once	13	TRBJ1-1
TGTGCCAGTAGTATTTTGAGGGCAGGGGGCGCCACTGAAGCTTTCTTT	CASSILRAGGATEAFF	TRBV19	TRBD1	few	16	TRBJ1-1
TGCGCCAGCAGCATCGACCCCCCCGCGGGGGAGCTGTTTTTT	CASSIDPPAGELFF	TRBV5-1	NA	NA	14	TRBJ2-2